This TCR beta chain was identified in a study of blood T cell repertoires in COVID-19. About the research overall: The origin of the acute and convalescent COVID-19 samples was the United States, Italy and Spain.

Unmatched junction bases numbered 10, after V lost 0 bases and J lost 5 bases. The CDR3 has 17 residues. Germline values: CDR1 SGHRS, CDR2 YFSETQ. Some clones are missing from TCRdb's copy, which holds only in-frame ones; the method was immunoSEQ multiplex PCR. Of 200,000 to 250,000 clones in the sample, 88% were seen once. This receptor was identified in a woman in her thirties who had recovered from COVID-19. The chain joins TRBV5-1 to TRBJ1-1, with 10 bases aligning to TRBD1. Sequenced sample: PBMCs or T cells enriched from blood (not recorded which). CDR3 in DNA: TGCGCCAGCAGCTTGGCCCGACAGGGGGCGAGGAGTACTGAAGCTTTCTTT. Amino acid sequence: CASSLARQGARSTEAFF.